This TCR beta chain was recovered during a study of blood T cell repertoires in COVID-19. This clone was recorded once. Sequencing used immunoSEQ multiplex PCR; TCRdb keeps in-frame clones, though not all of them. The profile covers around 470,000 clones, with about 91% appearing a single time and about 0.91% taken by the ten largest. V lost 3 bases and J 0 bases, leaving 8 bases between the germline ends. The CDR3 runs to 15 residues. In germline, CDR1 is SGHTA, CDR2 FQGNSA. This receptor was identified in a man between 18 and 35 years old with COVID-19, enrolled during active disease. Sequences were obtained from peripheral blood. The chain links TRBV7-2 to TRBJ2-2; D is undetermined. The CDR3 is CASSFGGSNTGELFF. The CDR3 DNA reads TGTGCCAGCAGCTTCGGCGGCTCGAACACCGGGGAGCTGTTTTTT.